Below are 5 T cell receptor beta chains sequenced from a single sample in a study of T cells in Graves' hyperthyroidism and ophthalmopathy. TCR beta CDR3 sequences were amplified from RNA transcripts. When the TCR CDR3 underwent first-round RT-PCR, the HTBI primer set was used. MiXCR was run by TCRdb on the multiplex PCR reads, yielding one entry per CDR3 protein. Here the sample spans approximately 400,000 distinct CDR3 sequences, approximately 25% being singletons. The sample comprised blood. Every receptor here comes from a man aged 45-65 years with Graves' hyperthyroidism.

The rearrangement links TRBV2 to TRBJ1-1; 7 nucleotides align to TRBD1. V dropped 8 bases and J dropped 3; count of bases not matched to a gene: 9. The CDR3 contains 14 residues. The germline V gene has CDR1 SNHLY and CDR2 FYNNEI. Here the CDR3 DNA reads TGTGCCAGCGCCGAGGACAGGAGGGACACTGAAGCTTTCTTT. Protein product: CASAEDRRDTEAFF. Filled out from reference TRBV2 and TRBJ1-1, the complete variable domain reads EPEVTQTPSHQVTQMGQEVILRCVPISNHLYFYWYRQILGQKVEFLVSFYNNEISEKSEIFDDQFSVERPDGSNFTLKIRSTKLEDSAMYFCASAEDRRDTEAFFGQGTRLTVV.

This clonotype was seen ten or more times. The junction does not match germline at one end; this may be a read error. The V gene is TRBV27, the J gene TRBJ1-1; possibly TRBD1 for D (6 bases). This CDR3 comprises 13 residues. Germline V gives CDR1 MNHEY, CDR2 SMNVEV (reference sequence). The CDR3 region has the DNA TGTGCCAGCAGTTGGGACAAGAACACTGAAGCCTTCTTT. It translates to CASSWDKNTEAFF.

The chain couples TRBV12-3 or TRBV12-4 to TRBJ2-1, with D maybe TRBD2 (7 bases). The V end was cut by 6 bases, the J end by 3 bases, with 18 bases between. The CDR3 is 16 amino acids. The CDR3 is CASRGGQGQGYNEQFF. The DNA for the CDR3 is TGTGCCAGCAGGGGGGGGCAGGGTCAGGGCTACAATGAGCAGTTCTTC.

The CDR3 reads CASSVEGRIDEQFF. The CDR3 DNA sequence: TGTGCCAGCAGCGTAGAAGGCAGAATCGATGAGCAGTTCTTC. The chain links TRBV9 to TRBJ2-1; no clear D. Germline V gene sequence: CDR1 SGDLS, CDR2 YYNGEE. CDR3 length: 14 residues. V was pared by 0 bases and J by 8 bases, with 12 bases between.

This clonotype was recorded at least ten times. CDR3 DNA: TGTGCCAGCTCACAGACAGATACGCAGTATTTT. Translating gives CASSQTDTQYF. The chain combines TRBV3-1 with TRBJ2-3, with D unclear. Trimming removed 8 bases at V and 3 bases at J, with 6 bases between. The CDR3 has 11 residues. CDR1 and CDR2 from the germline V gene are LGHDT and YNNKEL (reference sequence).